This entry concerns a single TCR beta chain. This entry is derived from a study of blood T cells in healthy people across ages. Combining a sample-barcoded 5' primer with a J-beta primer mix, a second PCR ran for roughly 7 to 11 cycles. Sequencing yielded, for each sample, at least 2.5 million paired-end reads carrying CDR3. TCRdb passed the 5' RACE reads through MiXCR, listing each CDR3 protein once. The table includes roughly 800,000 distinct CDR3 sequences, around 25% detected once. A further study also used this sample, focusing on T cells of mothers and their children. That study reports: Samples were obtained from three healthy Caucasian mothers and their six children.

The TCR sequence derives from a boy younger than 18 in good health. Sequenced input: blood.

Here the CDR3 reads CASSLAGRVGGYTF. The DNA of the CDR3 is TGCGCCAGCAGCTTGGCCGGAAGAGTTGGTGGCTACACCTTC. V is TRBV5-1 and J is TRBJ1-2; D is unresolved. CDR1 SGHRS and CDR2 YFSETQ come from the germline V gene. The CDR3 has 14 amino acids. V gave up 0 bases and J gave up 7 bases, with 13 bases separating them.